This record covers a single TCR beta chain. The specificity of this receptor is unknown. Base qualities are not provided; no much larger clone lies one nucleotide away. This specimen's treatment or condition label, interpreted: about 20 received Ad26.COV2.S at low or high dose, single or two shots; about 5 received placebo; per-sample allocation not given. Repertoires of vaccine and placebo recipients were sequenced from samples collected on day 63 after the first injection. Between 29 July and 7 August 2020, Cohort 1b enrolled 25 adults aged 18-55 years at one site in Boston, USA. Ad26.COV2.S was a replication-incompetent adenovirus type 26 vector expressing a prefusion-stabilized SARS-CoV-2 spike protein from the original Wuhan strain. This entry belongs to a study of Ad26.COV2.S vaccination and SARS-CoV-2 variants (dated by TCRdb to the early 2020s). Concerning the study at large: Vaccine-arm donors came from COV1001, a multicentre, randomized, double-blind, placebo-controlled phase I-IIa trial of Ad26.COV2.S in healthy adults. Ad26.COV2.S was administered intramuscularly at 5 x 10^10 or 1 x 10^11 viral particles, either as a single shot or as two shots given 56 days apart. TCRbeta repertoire sequencing was used to assess the specificity and breadth of SARS-CoV-2-reactive T cell receptors after Ad26.COV2.S vaccination. A total of around 32 samples were included in the TCR-sequenced set, comprising 19 Ad26.COV2.S vaccine recipients, 5 placebo recipients and 8 SARS-CoV-2 convalescent individuals. Trial participants were randomized into five groups of five, in which low-dose or high-dose Ad26.COV2.S was given once or twice, or placebo was given on both occasions. Investigators remained blinded to trial group allocation during experiments and outcome assessment. Beyond this particular receptor, the publication reports: Vaccine and placebo recipients had similar non-spike TCR breadth, a finding consistent with the vaccine containing only spike. Compared with placebo recipients, Ad26.COV2.S recipients showed higher spike-specific TCR breadth (P = 0.0014). The study lacked the statistical power to compare responses across vaccine doses or regimens. After vaccination, substantial breadth of spike-specific CD8+ and CD4+ T cell responses was reported. The authors noted that total T cell responses may have been underestimated by the TCR breadth and depth analyses.

The immunoSEQ Assay was the method used to sequence TCRbeta CDR3 regions. After extraction, genomic DNA underwent amplification by bias-controlled multiplex PCR, followed by high-throughput sequencing. Regarding the original processing steps: To quantify the absolute abundance of every unique TCRbeta CDR3 region, sequences were collapsed and filtered. T cell fraction was estimated by normalizing TCRbeta template counts to usable DNA, with usable DNA measured through amplification of reference genes found in all nucleated cells. Repertoire TCRs were annotated as SARS-CoV-2-specific by exact matching of V gene, CDR3 amino acid sequence and J gene to a known reactive TCR set. MIRA supplied the reference SARS-CoV-2 TCR set, which was filtered for enrichment in COVID-19-positive ImmuneCODE repertoires so that public or cross-reactive TCRs were removed. Drawing on the MIRA antigens, annotated TCRs were analysed further at the level of specific ORF or position within ORF. Breadth was defined as annotated unique rearrangements over total unique productive rearrangements; depth was the summed frequency of those rearrangements. Group comparisons of TCR breadth used two-sided Wilcoxon rank-sum tests. TCRdb retrieved this table from immuneACCESS and kept in-frame rearrangements only. Not all clones are present; in checked studies, unresolved V genes account for under half, and no reason is known for the remainder. From that table come the V and J calls and clone size; the DNA was used to work out D and trimming. This sample gives roughly 400,000 clones in total; 80% to 95% of them show up just once. The ten largest clones capture roughly 4% of the sample.

In the germline V gene, CDR1 corresponds to SQVTM and CDR2 to ANQGSEA. Measured from the cysteine to the phenylalanine, the CDR3 is 13 residues long. The entry retains the CDR3 DNA only, 39 bases that are in frame from base 1. V trim: 7 bases; J trim: 7 bases; unmatched bases: 9. Sequenced material: peripheral blood, taken in a trial of Ad26.COV2.S vaccine versus placebo. The sequence links TRBV29-1 to TRBJ2-5; 10 of the junction bases match TRBD2. This receptor was identified in a person aged 18-65 years who received the Ad26.COV2.S COVID-19 vaccine or a placebo. For the CDR3, the sequence is CSGGTSEVTTQYF. The DNA reads as follows: TGCAGCGGGGGGACTAGCGAAGTGACGACCCAGTACTTC.